The 14 T cell receptor beta chains presented below share a single source sample, sequenced in a study of T-cell reconstitution after alpha-beta-depleted transplantation in children. The TCRbeta library was prepared with unique molecular identifiers. Each CDR3 protein gets one entry after TCRdb re-called the PCR reads with MiXCR. This sample has over 400,000 distinct CDR3 sequences, with about an eighth found just once. Specimen: PBMCs from the stem cell graft donor, collected from the stem cell graft. Source of these receptors: a human donor who donated a stem cell graft to a child with combined immunodeficiency.

V is TRBV27 and J is TRBJ2-1; 13 bases agree with TRBD2. The CDR3 has 15 residues. Losses at the gene ends were 5 bases for V and 9 bases for J; bases not matched to a gene: 7. CDR1 is MNHEY, CDR2 SMNVEV, per germline (reference sequence). The CDR3 reads CASSPGTSGAGEQFF. DNA for the CDR3: TGTGCCAGCAGTCCCGGGACTAGCGGGGCCGGTGAGCAGTTCTTC.

This clonotype showed up many times. This sequence joins TRBV7-9 and TRBJ1-2; TRBD1 is a possible D gene (6 bases). Germline CDR1 and CDR2: SEHNR and FQNEAQ (reference sequence). The length of the CDR3 is 13 residues. V lost 1 base to trimming and J lost 8 bases, with 11 bases between them. CDR3 DNA: TGTGCCAGCAGCTTAGGACAGGTGGGAGGCTACACCTTC. Translating it yields CASSLGQVGGYTF.

The chain carries TRBV27 and TRBJ2-7; 8 bases match TRBD1. The CDR3 has 16 amino acids. J lost 5 bases, V lost 5 bases, and 14 bases had no gene match. The germline gives CDR1 MNHEY, CDR2 SMNVEV (reference sequence). The CDR3 protein is CASSPLGQGHNHEQYF. CDR3 bases: TGTGCCAGCAGTCCCCTAGGACAGGGACATAACCACGAGCAGTACTTC.

There are many counts of this clonotype. The chain has TRBV7-2 and TRBJ1-2; no clear D gene. The CDR3 contains 14 residues. Germline V gives CDR1 SGHTA, CDR2 FQGNSA. V dropped 5 bases and J dropped 4 bases, with 14 bases sitting between them. This chain's CDR3 is CASSPLGSGYGYTF. The CDR3 nucleotides read TGTGCCAGCAGCCCGCTAGGCAGTGGCTATGGCTACACCTTC.

This clonotype was seen many times. The chain is built from TRBV4-3 and TRBJ2-1; TRBD2 matches at 11 bases. Losses at the gene ends were 5 bases for V and 3 bases for J; bases not matched to a gene: 3. Germline CDR1 LGHNA, CDR2 YSLEER. The CDR3 runs 15 residues. As DNA, the CDR3 is TGCGCCAGCAGCGCGGGACTAGCGGTCTACAATGAGCAGTTCTTC. Amino acid sequence: CASSAGLAVYNEQFF.

This clonotype was picked up a small number of times. The chain is built from TRBV5-1 and TRBJ1-2, with D unclear. Germline V gene lookup returns CDR1 SGHRS and CDR2 YFSETQ. V gave up 0 bases and J gave up 7 bases, with 13 bases separating them. There are 14 residues in the CDR3. For the CDR3, the DNA is TGCGCCAGCAGCTTGGAAGTGGATCTGGGTGGCTACACCTTC. This codes for CASSLEVDLGGYTF.

The chain couples TRBV6-5 to TRBJ2-1; D might be TRBD1 (6 bases). V shed 0 bases and J shed 4 bases, with 10 bases lying between them. CDR3 length: 15 residues. Germline CDR1 MNHEY, CDR2 SVGAGI. In nucleotides, the CDR3 is TGTGCCAGCAGTTACTCCCAGGGGCAATACAATGAGCAGTTCTTC. It is translated as CASSYSQGQYNEQFF.

This clonotype was detected many times. The chain recombines TRBV12-3 or TRBV12-4 with TRBJ2-1, with 10 nucleotides matching TRBD1. The trim removed 7 bases at V and 16 bases at J, leaving 10 bases unmatched. The CDR3 covers 12 residues. The CDR3 region is CASNTLTGGFFF. The CDR3 DNA sequence: TGTGCCAGCAACACCTTGACAGGGGGCTTTTTCTTC.

This clonotype was recorded at least ten times. The chain combines TRBV12-3 or TRBV12-4 with TRBJ2-1; 12 nucleotides match TRBD2. The CDR3 spans 14 residues. V lost 10 bases to trimming and J lost 12 bases; unmatched junction nucleotides: 13. In nucleotides, the CDR3 is TGTGCCACCCCTTCCCGGACTAGCGGGGTGCGGCAGTTCTTC. Translation gives CATPSRTSGVRQFF.

The chain has TRBV10-3 and TRBJ1-1; D is uncertain. Trimming removed 8 bases at V and 4 bases at J, with 8 bases between. Germline V gene sequence: CDR1 ENHRY, CDR2 SYGVKD. This CDR3 has 11 residues. The CDR3 nucleotides read TGTGCCATCTCTGATGGCACTGAAGCTTTCTTT. Encoded protein: CAISDGTEAFF.

Only a few counts were recorded for this clonotype. The chain has TRBV30 and TRBJ2-5, with 7 bases that match TRBD1. The germline gives CDR1 GTSNPN, CDR2 SVGIG (reference sequence). There are 15 residues in the CDR3. With 1 base clipped from V and 1 base from J, the junction kept 6 bases outside the gene matches. CDR3 nucleotides: TGTGCCTGGAGTGGAGGGGGCCCCAGCCAAGAGACCCAGTACTTC. Its translation is CAWSGGGPSQETQYF.

Only a few counts were recorded for this clonotype. This rearrangement joins TRBV20-1 to TRBJ2-1; 8 nucleotides agree with TRBD2. The germline gives CDR1 DFQATT, CDR2 SNEGSKA (reference sequence). The CDR3 sequence is 15 residues long. V lost 3 bases to trimming and J lost 2 bases; unmatched junction nucleotides: 6. This CDR3 reads CSARGLGVTYNEQFF. The CDR3 DNA is TGCAGTGCTAGGGGACTAGGGGTAACCTACAATGAGCAGTTCTTC.

The V and J genes are TRBV4-3 and TRBJ2-7; tentative D call: TRBD2 (5 bases). The germline V and J ends were trimmed by 2 bases and 2 bases, with 13 bases remaining between them. From germline, CDR1 is LGHNA and CDR2 YSLEER. This CDR3 comprises 15 residues. CDR3 amino acids: CASSQTATGTYEQYF. The CDR3 DNA reads as TGCGCCAGCAGCCAAACTGCGACGGGAACCTACGAGCAGTACTTC.

This clonotype was seen more than once but under ten times. CDR3 residues: CASSLALGDRGLDTQYF. The CDR3 nucleotides are TGCGCCAGCAGCTTGGCCCTTGGGGACAGGGGGTTAGATACGCAGTATTTT. The chain combines TRBV5-1 with TRBJ2-3; 11 bases line up with TRBD1. CDR3 length: 17 residues. Trimming took 0 bases from V and 5 from J; bases not matched to a gene: 8. Per germline, CDR1 SGHRS and CDR2 YFSETQ. The variable domain in full, completed from reference TRBV5-1 and TRBJ2-3, reads KAGVTQTPRYLIKTRGQQVTLSCSPISGHRSVSWYQQTPGQGLQFLFEYFSETQRNKGNFPGRFSGRQFSNSRSEMNVSTLELGDSALYLCASSLALGDRGLDTQYFGPGTRLTVL.